A selection of T cell receptor beta chains follows, all from one sample in a study of blood T cell repertoires in COVID-19. The protocol was immunoSEQ multiplex PCR, while the TCRdb copy is restricted to in-frame clones and leaves out a portion. The repertoire has roughly 53,000 clones, about nine tenths of them found once; the top ten carry under 3.5%. Sequenced material: peripheral blood. The source of these receptors is a man older than 75 with acute or convalescent COVID-19. Each CDR3 is given with its conserved first and last residue. D genes are given only for firm matches. The listing skips clone size in some rows; elsewhere it reads once, few, many or a size class.

V: TRBV2; J: TRBJ1-5; size: -; D: -; CDR3: CASSGTNLRYQPQHF; DNA: TGTGCCAGCAGCGGGACAAATTTACGTTATCAGCCCCAGCATTTT
V: TRBV10-1; J: TRBJ2-5; size: -; D: -; CDR3: CASSVGGSQETQYF; DNA: TGCGCCAGCAGTGTTGGGGGCAGCCAAGAGACCCAGTACTTC
V: TRBV10-3; J: TRBJ2-7; size: -; D: TRBD2; CDR3: CAISYLAGDTYEQYF; DNA: TGTGCCATCAGTTATCTAGCGGGCGACACCTACGAGCAGTACTTC
V: TRBV4-3; J: TRBJ2-6; size: -; D: -; CDR3: CASSQDRTLSGANVLTF; DNA: TGCGCCAGCAGCCAAGACAGGACTCTCTCTGGGGCCAACGTCCTGACTTTC
V: TRBV6-5; J: TRBJ1-2; size: -; D: TRBD1; CDR3: CASSLQAGGHYGYTF; DNA: TGTGCCAGCAGTTTGCAGGCAGGGGGCCACTATGGCTACACCTTC
V: TRBV21-1; J: TRBJ2-7; size: -; D: -; CDR3: CASIPRDKMSYEQYF; DNA: TGTGCCAGCATCCCCCGGGACAAAATGTCCTACGAGCAGTACTTC
V: TRBV18; J: TRBJ1-5; size: -; D: -; CDR3: CASSPTENQPQHF; DNA: TGTGCCAGCTCACCCACAGAAAATCAGCCCCAGCATTTT
V: TRBV18; J: TRBJ1-4; size: -; D: -; CDR3: CASSPREANEKLFF; DNA: TGTGCCAGCTCACCACGGGAGGCTAATGAAAAACTGTTTTTT
V: TRBV7-8; J: TRBJ2-1; size: -; D: TRBD2; CDR3: CASSLAGGPDNEQFF; DNA: TGTGCCAGCAGCCTAGCGGGGGGGCCTGACAATGAGCAGTTCTTC
V: TRBV30; J: TRBJ1-5; size: -; D: -; CDR3: CAWSVPRGPQHF; DNA: TGTGCCTGGAGTGTACCTAGGGGCCCCCAGCATTTT
V: TRBV5-6; J: TRBJ2-5; size: -; D: -; CDR3: CASSLGSDQETQYF; DNA: TGTGCCAGCAGCTTGGGTTCAGACCAAGAGACCCAGTACTTC
V: TRBV7-2; J: TRBJ2-7; size: -; D: -; CDR3: CASSPSHSSYEQYF; DNA: TGTGCCAGCAGCCCGTCCCACAGCTCCTACGAGCAGTACTTC
V: TRBV27; J: TRBJ1-1; size: -; D: -; CDR3: CASSLTVWNTEAFF; DNA: TGTGCCAGCAGTTTAACGGTATGGAACACTGAAGCTTTCTTT
V: TRBV7-8; J: TRBJ1-2; size: -; D: -; CDR3: CASSLAYPDKNYGYTF; DNA: TGTGCCAGCAGCTTAGCTTACCCGGACAAGAACTATGGCTACACCTTC
V: TRBV10-1; J: TRBJ2-7; size: -; D: -; CDR3: CASSEPPGGEQYF; DNA: TGCGCCAGCAGTGAGCCCCCAGGTGGTGAGCAGTACTTC
V: TRBV30; J: TRBJ2-1; size: once; D: TRBD1; CDR3: CAWGEDRYNEQFF; DNA: TGTGCCTGGGGAGAGGACAGGTACAATGAGCAGTTCTTC
V: TRBV19; J: TRBJ2-1; size: few; D: -; CDR3: CASSNRDNYNEQFF; DNA: TGTGCCAGTAGCAACCGGGACAACTACAATGAGCAGTTCTTC
V: TRBV6-6; J: TRBJ2-7; size: -; D: -; CDR3: CASSPLTGSYEQYF; DNA: TGTGCCAGCAGTCCACTGACAGGATCCTACGAGCAGTACTTC
V: TRBV7-6; J: TRBJ2-2; size: -; D: TRBD2; CDR3: CASSSGLASAGELFF; DNA: TGTGCCAGCAGCTCGGGACTAGCGTCGGCCGGGGAGCTGTTTTTT
V: TRBV5-4; J: TRBJ2-3; size: -; D: -; CDR3: CASSPGENGFPDTQYF; DNA: TGTGCCAGCAGCCCCGGGGAAAATGGGTTTCCAGATACGCAGTATTTT
V: TRBV5-5; J: TRBJ1-4; size: -; D: -; CDR3: CASSSRGGGGNEKLFF; DNA: TGTGCCAGCAGCTCCCGCGGGGGGGGTGGTAATGAAAAACTGTTTTTT
V: TRBV6-6; J: TRBJ2-7; size: -; D: -; CDR3: CASGFSQTYEQYF; DNA: TGTGCCAGCGGCTTTTCACAGACCTACGAGCAGTACTTC
V: TRBV29-1; J: TRBJ2-3; size: -; D: TRBD2; CDR3: CSVPNPTSGGAGTDTQYF; DNA: TGCAGCGTTCCAAACCCAACTAGCGGGGGGGCTGGGACAGATACGCAGTATTTT
V: TRBV7-2; J: TRBJ1-5; size: -; D: -; CDR3: CASSLGGRGNQPQHF; DNA: TGTGCCAGCAGCTTAGGGGGGAGGGGGAATCAGCCCCAGCATTTT
V: TRBV9; J: TRBJ1-5; size: -; D: TRBD1; CDR3: CASSITGGWNQPQHF; DNA: TGTGCCAGCAGCATAACAGGGGGCTGGAATCAGCCCCAGCATTTT
V: TRBV5-5; J: TRBJ1-4; size: once; D: -; CDR3: CASSLSRAVEKLFF; DNA: TGTGCCAGCAGCTTGAGCAGGGCGGTTGAAAAACTGTTTTTT
V: TRBV7-7; J: TRBJ2-2; size: few; D: TRBD2; CDR3: CASSLRREGTGELFF; DNA: TGTGCTAGCAGTCTACGACGGGAGGGTACCGGGGAGCTGTTTTTT
V: TRBV6-2/TRBV6-3; J: TRBJ2-7; size: -; D: TRBD1; CDR3: CASSYRSGPGGEQYF; DNA: TGTGCCAGCAGTTACCGTTCGGGGCCAGGGGGAGAGCAGTACTTC